What follows are 21 T cell receptor beta chains derived from one specimen sequenced in a study of neurological immune-mediated disorders (dated by TCRdb to about 2019). Library creation used 5' RACE. For sequencing, an Illumina HiSeq 2500 was employed. TCRdb reran the public reads through fastp at Q25 and MiXCR, keeping productive beta chains. Identical CDR3 protein sequences are pooled into one entry, listed with their most common genes and DNA. This sample comprises 81,000 or so distinct CDR3 sequences, 13% of them detected only once. The top ten hold approximately 4.5% of the sample. The sample's time point label, in plain terms: longitudinal time-point 2. Sequences were obtained from PBMCs. The receptors originated from a female donor with HTLV-1-associated myelopathy (HAM/TSP).

This clonotype was detected many times. The chain joins TRBV12-3 or TRBV12-4 to TRBJ2-5; 12 bases are a match to TRBD2. The CDR3 extends over 17 amino acids. V lost 4 bases and J lost 2; bases outside the gene matches: 8. The CDR3 bases are TGTGCCAGCAGTTCCGGCCTGCTAGCGGGGGGGCAAGAGACCCAGTACTTC. Translation: CASSSGLLAGGQETQYF.

In its sample, this clonotype was seen many times. The V call is TRBV5-1, the J call TRBJ2-5; no definite D call. Trimming stripped 4 bases from V and 1 base from J, with 14 bases between. This CDR3 is built from 15 residues. In germline, CDR1 is SGHRS, CDR2 YFSETQ. This CDR3 is CASSLLPGSQETQYF. The CDR3 nucleotides read TGCGCCAGCAGCCTACTACCAGGTTCCCAAGAGACCCAGTACTTC.

This clonotype was detected many times. The chain employs TRBV5-1 and TRBJ2-7, with a weak D call TRBD2 (6 bases). The V end was cut by 7 bases, the J end by 3 bases, with 17 bases between. The CDR3 loop spans 14 amino acids. CDR1 and CDR2 (germline): SGHRS, YFSETQ. CDR3 sequence: CASRAGRSYYEQYF. The CDR3 DNA follows: TGCGCCAGCCGAGCGGGTCGATCTTACTACGAGCAGTACTTC. Full variable domain (missing parts from reference TRBV5-1 and TRBJ2-7): KAGVTQTPRYLIKTRGQQVTLSCSPISGHRSVSWYQQTPGQGLQFLFEYFSETQRNKGNFPGRFSGRQFSNSRSEMNVSTLELGDSALYLCASRAGRSYYEQYFGPGTRLTVT.

This clonotype was counted ten times or more. The chain links TRBV20-1 to TRBJ1-2; a possible D gene is TRBD1 (5 bases). V was cut by 5 bases and J by 0 bases, with 10 bases left in between. Germline loops: CDR1 DFQATT, CDR2 SNEGSKA (reference sequence). This CDR3 comprises 13 residues. The CDR3 nucleotides are TGCAGTGCTGCAGGGAGTACTAACTATGGCTACACCTTC. It specifies CSAAGSTNYGYTF.

Ten or more counts support this clonotype. The chain uses TRBV20-1 and TRBJ2-1; possibly TRBD2 for D (5 bases). The CDR3 totals 16 residues. Germline values: CDR1 DFQATT, CDR2 SNEGSKA (reference sequence). V was shortened by 0 bases and J by 3 bases, with 15 bases between the two germline ends. The CDR3 sequence is CSARDLGAEHYNEQFF. CDR3 nucleotide sequence: TGCAGTGCTAGAGATCTCGGAGCGGAGCACTACAATGAGCAGTTCTTC.

This clonotype was seen ten or more times. This chain links TRBV14 with TRBJ2-2; D is possibly TRBD1 (5 bases). Trimming took off 1 base at V and 1 base at J, with 7 bases between the two ends. The CDR3 runs 15 residues. From germline, CDR1 is SGHDN and CDR2 FVKESK. The DNA of the CDR3 is TGTGCCAGCAGCCAAGCGACAGTGAACACCGGGGAGCTGTTTTTT. It translates to CASSQATVNTGELFF.

In its sample, this clonotype was seen many times. This chain joins TRBV7-2 and TRBJ1-5, with unresolved D. Germline V gene sequence: CDR1 SGHTA, CDR2 FQGNSA. The CDR3 runs 15 residues. Trimming stripped 5 bases from V and 4 bases from J, with 15 bases between. The CDR3 sequence: CASSLFFVGNQPQHF. Here the CDR3 DNA reads TGTGCCAGCAGCCTCTTTTTCGTAGGGAATCAGCCCCAGCATTTT.

This clonotype was seen repeatedly, ten times or more. The genes are TRBV7-2 and TRBJ2-5, with 8 bases aligning to TRBD2. The CDR3 is made up of 15 amino acids. Losses at the gene ends were 5 bases for V and 4 bases for J; bases not matched to a gene: 9. Germline-derived CDR1 and CDR2 are SGHTA and FQGNSA. CDR3 in amino acids: CASSPRGGYSETQYF. CDR3 in DNA: TGTGCCAGCAGCCCTCGGGGGGGCTATTCAGAGACCCAGTACTTC. The full variable domain, its missing parts supplied by reference TRBV7-2 and TRBJ2-5, is GAGVSQSPSNKVTEKGKDVELRCDPISGHTALYWYRQSLGQGLEFLIYFQGNSAPDKSGLPSDRFSAERTGGSVSTLTIQRTQQEDSAVYLCASSPRGGYSETQYFGPGTRLLVL.

The sample holds many counts of this clonotype. This sequence joins TRBV7-3 and TRBJ1-6; D gene ambiguous. V gave up 5 bases and J gave up 7 bases, with 15 bases separating them. CDR1 SGHTA and CDR2 FQGTGA come from the germline V gene. The CDR3 is 15 residues long. This chain's CDR3 is CASSHTSARNSPLHF. In DNA form, the CDR3 reads TGTGCCAGCAGCCATACATCGGCCCGAAATTCACCCCTCCACTTT.

At least ten counts were recorded for this clonotype. The V call is TRBV10-2, the J call TRBJ2-1; TRBD2 matches 9 bases. Trimming cost V 4 bases and J 6 bases; bases outside gene matches: 4. CDR3 length: 14 residues. The germline gives CDR1 WSHSY, CDR2 SAAADI. The CDR3 loop is CASSGLAGPNEQFF. CDR3 nucleotide sequence: TGCGCCAGCAGTGGTCTAGCGGGGCCCAATGAGCAGTTCTTC.

Notes on this clonotype: Since a much larger clone is just one base distant, this may be a read error. The chain has TRBV7-9 and TRBJ1-6, with TRBD1 as a possible D gene (6 bases). The CDR3 is made up of 11 amino acids. From germline, CDR1 is SEHNR and CDR2 FQNEAQ (reference sequence). V dropped 5 bases and J dropped 14 bases, with 10 bases sitting between them. CDR3 nucleotides: TGTGCCAGCAGCCACCGGGACACCCTCCACTTT. Translated, it gives CASSHRDTLHF.

This clonotype was seen ten or more times. The V and J genes are TRBV27 and TRBJ2-7; the match to TRBD1 covers 10 bases. Trimming cost V 5 bases and J 6 bases; bases outside gene matches: 7. Germline loops: CDR1 MNHEY, CDR2 SMNVEV (reference sequence). This CDR3 is built from 14 residues. CDR3 coding DNA: TGTGCCAGCAGTAAACCCGGGACAGGGGTCGAGCAGTACTTC. Its protein product is CASSKPGTGVEQYF.

The chain joins TRBV7-9 to TRBJ1-3; D may be TRBD1 (6 bases). The CDR3 is 15 residues long. Germline-derived CDR1 and CDR2 are SEHNR and FQNEAQ (reference sequence). The germline V and J ends were trimmed by 4 bases and 0 bases, with 10 bases remaining between them. CDR3 residues: CASSYPGVSGNTIYF. CDR3 DNA sequence: TGTGCCAGCAGCTATCCAGGGGTCTCTGGAAACACCATATATTTT.

There are many counts of this clonotype. V gene TRBV12-3 or TRBV12-4 combines with J gene TRBJ1-6; D call uncertain. The CDR3 consists of 16 residues. The V end lost 2 bases, the J end lost 7 bases, and 15 bases lay between the germline ends. The CDR3 region has the DNA TGTGCCAGCAGTTTAAGAGATCCGACTATCAATTCACCCCTCCACTTT. Residues: CASSLRDPTINSPLHF.

This clonotype was seen at least ten times. In nucleotides, the CDR3 is TGCGCCAGCAGCTCGGACCCGGGGCCCTCCTACGAGCAGTACTTC. Protein sequence: CASSSDPGPSYEQYF. This chain joins TRBV5-1 and TRBJ2-7; D is possibly TRBD1 or TRBD2 (5 bases each). Trimming took 3 bases from V and 0 from J, leaving 13 bases between them. The CDR3 sequence is 15 residues long. Germline values: CDR1 SGHRS, CDR2 YFSETQ.

This clonotype was seen at least ten times. The V call is TRBV10-1, the J call TRBJ2-3; TRBD2 aligns across 9 bases. Germline V lookup: CDR1 WNHNN, CDR2 SYGVQD (reference sequence). J was trimmed by 3 bases and V by 0 bases; bases with no gene match: 4. CDR3 size: 16 residues. The CDR3 protein is CASSESAGGLTDTQYF. CDR3 nucleotide sequence: TGCGCCAGCAGTGAGTCAGCGGGGGGCCTTACAGATACGCAGTATTTT.

This clonotype was recorded at least ten times. V usage is TRBV4-1 and J usage is TRBJ2-7; no firm D call. Germline-derived CDR1 and CDR2 are MGHRA and YSYEKL. The CDR3 contains 13 residues. V was shortened by 0 bases and J by 1 base, with 4 bases between the two germline ends. In DNA form, the CDR3 reads TGCGCCAGCAGCCAAGAAACGTCCTACGAGCAGTACTTC. Its protein is CASSQETSYEQYF.

At least ten counts were recorded for this clonotype. The V call is TRBV5-5, the J call TRBJ1-2; maybe TRBD1 (6 bases). Trimming took 4 bases from V and 8 from J, leaving 21 bases between them. The CDR3 runs to 15 residues. Germline CDR1 SGHKS, CDR2 YYEKEE (reference sequence). The CDR3 DNA sequence: TGTGCCAGCAGCGTTAACAGGGTGGCCTATGAAGGCTACACCTTC. It encodes CASSVNRVAYEGYTF.

In its sample, this clonotype was seen many times. This chain connects TRBV5-1 to TRBJ2-5; 7 nucleotides line up with TRBD1. CDR1 and CDR2 from the germline V gene are SGHRS and YFSETQ. The CDR3 runs to 15 residues. V lost 4 bases and J lost 5; bases outside the gene matches: 11. The CDR3 reads CASSVDRVGVETQYF. The CDR3 DNA reads TGCGCCAGCAGCGTCGACAGGGTGGGGGTCGAGACCCAGTACTTC.

This clonotype was counted at least ten times. The rearrangement uses TRBV5-1 and TRBJ1-1, with 9 bases matching TRBD1. The junction had 10 bases not matched to a gene; V was cut back by 4 bases and J by 3 bases. Germline V gene data show CDR1 as SGHRS and CDR2 as YFSETQ. The CDR3 is made up of 16 amino acids. The CDR3 DNA is TGCGCCAGCAGCGTGGACAGGGGATGGACGGACACTGAAGCTTTCTTT. Its translation is CASSVDRGWTDTEAFF.

This clonotype came up many times. The rearrangement links TRBV5-1 to TRBJ2-7; the D is unclear. The V and J ends lost 4 bases and 1 base respectively, with 12 bases between them. The CDR3 contains 14 residues. CDR1 is SGHRS and CDR2 is YFSETQ in the germline V gene. The CDR3 bases are TGCGCCAGCAGCCCCTCGGGTGGTTCCTACGAGCAGTACTTC. Residues: CASSPSGGSYEQYF. Full variable domain (remainder filled in from reference TRBV5-1 and TRBJ2-7): KAGVTQTPRYLIKTRGQQVTLSCSPISGHRSVSWYQQTPGQGLQFLFEYFSETQRNKGNFPGRFSGRQFSNSRSEMNVSTLELGDSALYLCASSPSGGSYEQYFGPGTRLTVT.